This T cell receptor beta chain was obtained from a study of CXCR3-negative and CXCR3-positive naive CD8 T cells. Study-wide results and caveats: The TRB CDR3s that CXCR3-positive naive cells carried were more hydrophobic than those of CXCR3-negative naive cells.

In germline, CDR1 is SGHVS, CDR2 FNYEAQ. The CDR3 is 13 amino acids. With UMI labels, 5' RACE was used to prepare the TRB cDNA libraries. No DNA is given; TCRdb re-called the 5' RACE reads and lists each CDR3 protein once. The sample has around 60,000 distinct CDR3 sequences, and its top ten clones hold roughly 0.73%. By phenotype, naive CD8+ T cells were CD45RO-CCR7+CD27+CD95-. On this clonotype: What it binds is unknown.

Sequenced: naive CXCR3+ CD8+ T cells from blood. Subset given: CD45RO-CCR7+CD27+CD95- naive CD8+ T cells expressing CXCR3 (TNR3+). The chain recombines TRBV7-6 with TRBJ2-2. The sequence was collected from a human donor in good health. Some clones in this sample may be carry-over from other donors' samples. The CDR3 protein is CASSHKGIGELFF.